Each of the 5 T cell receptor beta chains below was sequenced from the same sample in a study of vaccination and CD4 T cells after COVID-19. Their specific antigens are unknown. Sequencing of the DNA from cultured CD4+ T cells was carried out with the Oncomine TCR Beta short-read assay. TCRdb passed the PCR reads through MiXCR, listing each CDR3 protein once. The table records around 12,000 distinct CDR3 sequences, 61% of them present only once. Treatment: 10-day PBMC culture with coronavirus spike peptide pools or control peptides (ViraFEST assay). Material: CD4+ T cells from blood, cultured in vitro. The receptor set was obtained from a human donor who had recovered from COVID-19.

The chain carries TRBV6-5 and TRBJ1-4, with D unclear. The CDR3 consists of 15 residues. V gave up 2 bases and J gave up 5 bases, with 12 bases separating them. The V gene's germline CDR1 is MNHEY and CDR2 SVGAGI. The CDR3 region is CASSYGRPSNEKLFF. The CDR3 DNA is TGTGCCAGCAGTTACGGCAGGCCGTCGAATGAAAAACTGTTTTTT.

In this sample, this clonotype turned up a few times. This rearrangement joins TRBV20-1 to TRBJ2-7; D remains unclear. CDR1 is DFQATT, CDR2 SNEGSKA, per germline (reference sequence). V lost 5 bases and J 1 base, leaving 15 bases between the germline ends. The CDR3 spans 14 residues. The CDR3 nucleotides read TGCAGTGCTGGAGTCGGGCGTGGATCCTACGAGCAGTACTTC. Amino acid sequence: CSAGVGRGSYEQYF.

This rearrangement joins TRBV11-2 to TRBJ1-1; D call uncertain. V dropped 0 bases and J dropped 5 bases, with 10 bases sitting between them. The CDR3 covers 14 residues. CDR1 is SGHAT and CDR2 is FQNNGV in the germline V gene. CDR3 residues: CASSLDDVATEAFF. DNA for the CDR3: TGTGCCAGCAGCTTAGACGACGTGGCGACTGAAGCTTTCTTT.

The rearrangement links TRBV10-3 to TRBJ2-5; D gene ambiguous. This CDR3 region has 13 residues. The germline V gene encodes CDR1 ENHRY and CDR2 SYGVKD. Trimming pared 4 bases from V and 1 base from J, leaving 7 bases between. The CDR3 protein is CAISGHGQETQYF. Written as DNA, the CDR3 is TGTGCCATCAGTGGGCACGGCCAAGAGACCCAGTACTTC.

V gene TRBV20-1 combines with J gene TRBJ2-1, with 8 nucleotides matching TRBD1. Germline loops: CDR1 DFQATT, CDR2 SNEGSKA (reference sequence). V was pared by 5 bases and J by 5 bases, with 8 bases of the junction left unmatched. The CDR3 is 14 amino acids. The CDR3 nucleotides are TGCAGTGCTCCCACTCCGACAGGGGACAATGAGCAGTTCTTC. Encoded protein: CSAPTPTGDNEQFF.